The clone carrying this TCR beta chain was counted ten times or more. This sample is drawn from a study of early T cells in non-severe SARS-CoV-2 infection. The J segment lost 3 bases and the V segment lost 3 bases, leaving 1 base of the junction unmatched. This CDR3 is 13 amino acids long. Germline V gene data show CDR1 as SEHNR and CDR2 as FQNEAQ (reference sequence). MiXCR, applied by TCRdb to the 5' RACE reads, yields one record per CDR3 protein. Altogether 25,000 to 35,000 distinct CDR3 sequences are present, roughly 5.2% being singletons, with the ten largest covering under 25%. The chain is built from TRBV7-9 and TRBJ1-2; 7 nucleotides match TRBD1. This receptor was taken from an adult who was a healthcare worker with PCR-confirmed SARS-CoV-2 infection or an uninfected control (not recorded which). The sequenced material came from whole blood. DNA for the CDR3: TGTGCCAGCAGCTTGGGACAGCACTATGGCTACACCTTC. Protein product: CASSLGQHYGYTF.